The 5 T cell receptor beta chains below were found in one sample sequenced in a study of beta chain features in type 1 diabetes. These TCRs are of unknown antigen specificity. Expressed TCRB transcripts were sequenced, since all the RNA that had been isolated was reverse transcribed. The method was immunoSEQ multiplex PCR; TCRdb's version includes in-frame clones alone and lacks a portion of them. The sample records 300,000 to 350,000 clones, roughly 13% being singletons. Study-level results: The study found moderately but significantly shorter TCRB CDR3s in all four CD4+ subsets of Type 1 diabetes patients.

Sequenced material: naive CD4+ T cells from blood. The source of these receptors is a woman aged 18-30 years with type 1 diabetes.

The V call is TRBV6-5, the J call TRBJ1-4; TRBD1 agrees at 10 bases. The CDR3 has 15 amino acids. The V gene's germline CDR1 is MNHEY and CDR2 SVGAGI. V lost 4 bases to trimming and J lost 6 bases; unmatched junction nucleotides: 5. This CDR3 is CASSLAGTGDEKLFF. The DNA of the CDR3 is TGTGCCAGCAGTTTAGCCGGGACAGGGGATGAAAAACTGTTTTTT.

V usage is TRBV5-4 and J usage is TRBJ1-2; 8 positions agree with TRBD1. Germline CDR1 is SGHNT and CDR2 is YYREEE (reference sequence). The V segment lost 4 bases and the J segment 2 bases; nucleotides outside the gene matches: 7. This CDR3 is 15 amino acids long. CDR3 in DNA: TGTGCCAGCAGCCCACAGGGGGGGTTGAACTATGGCTACACCTTC. Protein sequence: CASSPQGGLNYGYTF.

The chain combines TRBV11-2 with TRBJ2-1; 9 bases are shared with TRBD2. The ends lost 4 bases at V and 3 bases at J; junction bases unmatched: 1. Germline V gene sequence: CDR1 SGHAT, CDR2 FQNNGV. The length of the CDR3 is 14 residues. CDR3 loop: CASSSTSGYNEQFF. CDR3 DNA sequence: TGTGCCAGCAGCTCGACTAGCGGCTACAATGAGCAGTTCTTC.

This clone has just a few counts. The chain recombines TRBV30 with TRBJ2-7; the match to TRBD2 covers 10 bases. This CDR3 is built from 14 residues. With V trimmed by 4 bases and J by 4 bases, 7 bases remained unmatched. The V gene's germline CDR1 is GTSNPN and CDR2 SVGIG (reference sequence). CDR3 amino acids: CAWKRVAGGYEQYF. CDR3 coding DNA: TGTGCCTGGAAACGTGTAGCGGGAGGATACGAGCAGTACTTC. The variable domain in full, with the rest retrieved from reference TRBV30 and TRBJ2-7, is SQTIHQWPATLVQPVGSPLSLECTVEGTSNPNLYWYRQAAGRGLQLLFYSVGIGQISSEVPQNLSASRPQDRQFILSSKKLLLSDSGFYLCAWKRVAGGYEQYFGPGTRLTVT.

This clone was picked up a small number of times. This chain uses TRBV5-1 with TRBJ2-1; D remains unclear. Looked up from germline, CDR1 is SGHRS and CDR2 is YFSETQ. Deletions cut 0 bases from V and 4 bases from J, with 5 bases between. This CDR3 has 13 amino acids. The CDR3 DNA reads as TGCGCCAGCAGCTTGGAGACTTACAATGAGCAGTTCTTC. Protein sequence: CASSLETYNEQFF.